These T cell receptor beta chains were read from a single sample in a study of T cells in Graves' hyperthyroidism and ophthalmopathy. TCRdb passed the multiplex PCR reads through MiXCR, listing each CDR3 protein once. Of a few hundred thousand distinct CDR3 sequences in the sample, more than 12% are singletons; the top ten hold about an eighth. Sequenced material: blood. Receptors originate from a woman between 40 and 50 years old with Graves' hyperthyroidism that later progressed to Graves' ophthalmopathy. CDR3s include the opening cysteine and the closing phenylalanine or tryptophan. The D gene is left open where the match is weak. Rows may omit the clone size; those that give it use once, few, many or a size class.

D gene: TRBD1; clone size: many; J gene: TRBJ2-1; V gene: TRBV19; CDR3 protein: CASSRDRDNEQFF; CDR3 DNA: TGTGCCAGTAGCCGGGACAGGGACAATGAGCAGTTCTTC
D gene: -; clone size: many; J gene: TRBJ1-6; V gene: TRBV28; CDR3 protein: CASSPHPGLRSPLHF; CDR3 DNA: TGTGCCAGCAGTCCACACCCAGGGTTGCGTTCACCCCTCCACTTT
D gene: TRBD2; clone size: few; J gene: TRBJ2-3; V gene: TRBV13; CDR3 protein: CASSLPSGRAADTQYF; CDR3 DNA: TGTGCCAGCAGCTTACCTAGCGGGAGGGCCGCAGATACGCAGTATTTT
D gene: TRBD2; clone size: many; J gene: TRBJ2-7; V gene: TRBV20-1; CDR3 protein: CSARVLGGGSYEQYF; CDR3 DNA: TGCAGTGCTAGAGTCTTGGGCGGGGGGAGCTACGAGCAGTACTTC
D gene: TRBD2; clone size: -; J gene: TRBJ2-1; V gene: TRBV7-9; CDR3 protein: CASTLTRVGRDSYNEQFF; CDR3 DNA: TGTGCCAGCACCTTAACGAGAGTCGGGAGGGACTCCTACAATGAGCAGTTCTTC
D gene: -; clone size: many; J gene: TRBJ2-7; V gene: TRBV27; CDR3 protein: CASSPRGGSKNEQYF; CDR3 DNA: TGTGCCAGCAGTCCCAGAGGGGGGAGTAAAAACGAGCAGTACTTC
D gene: TRBD2; clone size: many; J gene: TRBJ2-1; V gene: TRBV10-3; CDR3 protein: CAISESGAGVFLYNEQFF; CDR3 DNA: TGTGCCATCAGTGAATCCGGAGCGGGAGTGTTCCTCTACAATGAGCAGTTCTTC
D gene: -; clone size: many; J gene: TRBJ1-6; V gene: TRBV5-1; CDR3 protein: CASSLGDLNSPLHF; CDR3 DNA: TGCGCCAGCAGCTTGGGAGACTTAAATTCACCCCTCCACTTT
D gene: TRBD2; clone size: many; J gene: TRBJ2-2; V gene: TRBV2; CDR3 protein: CASSKTSLDTGELFF; CDR3 DNA: TGTGCCAGCAGTAAGACTAGCTTGGACACCGGGGAGCTGTTTTTT
D gene: -; clone size: -; J gene: TRBJ1-5; V gene: TRBV2; CDR3 protein: CASSEAGFSDQPQHF; CDR3 DNA: TGTGCCAGCAGTGAAGCGGGGTTCTCCGATCAGCCCCAGCATTTT
D gene: TRBD2; clone size: -; J gene: TRBJ2-1; V gene: TRBV5-4; CDR3 protein: CASSSGGVPYNEQFF; CDR3 DNA: TGTGCCAGCAGCTCCGGGGGGGTCCCCTACAATGAGCAGTTCTTC
D gene: TRBD1; clone size: -; J gene: TRBJ2-2; V gene: TRBV4-2; CDR3 protein: CASSARDRFTTGELFF; CDR3 DNA: TGTGCCAGCAGCGCCCGGGACAGATTTACTACCGGGGAGCTGTTTTTT
D gene: TRBD1; clone size: -; J gene: TRBJ1-5; V gene: TRBV6-5; CDR3 protein: CASSYSSGGDQPQHF; CDR3 DNA: TGTGCCAGCAGTTACTCTTCAGGGGGCGATCAGCCCCAGCATTTT
D gene: -; clone size: few; J gene: TRBJ1-1; V gene: TRBV9; CDR3 protein: CASERGGEGTEAFF; CDR3 DNA: TGTGCCAGCGAAAGAGGGGGAGAGGGCACTGAAGCTTTCTTT
D gene: -; clone size: -; J gene: TRBJ2-4; V gene: TRBV2; CDR3 protein: CASKFISAVLAKNIQYF; CDR3 DNA: TGTGCCAGCAAGTTTATATCGGCGGTTCTAGCCAAAAACATTCAGTACTTC
D gene: -; clone size: many; J gene: TRBJ2-1; V gene: TRBV2; CDR3 protein: CASSETPLANEQFF; CDR3 DNA: TGTGCCAGCAGTGAGACCCCACTAGCTAATGAGCAGTTCTTC
D gene: -; clone size: many; J gene: TRBJ1-4; V gene: TRBV6-5; CDR3 protein: CASSYGALGEKLFF; CDR3 DNA: TGTGCCAGCAGTTACGGTGCCTTGGGTGAAAAACTGTTTTTT
D gene: -; clone size: -; J gene: TRBJ2-7; V gene: TRBV19; CDR3 protein: CASSILGQGIDEQYF; CDR3 DNA: TGTGCCAGTAGTATTTTGGGGCAGGGGATCGACGAGCAGTACTTC
D gene: -; clone size: -; J gene: TRBJ2-7; V gene: TRBV10-3; CDR3 protein: CAISAGSSYEQYF; CDR3 DNA: TGTGCCATCAGTGCGGGCAGCTCCTACGAGCAGTACTTC
D gene: -; clone size: many; J gene: TRBJ1-5; V gene: TRBV12-3/TRBV12-4; CDR3 protein: CASSRYPQGRDQPQHF; CDR3 DNA: TGTGCCAGCAGCCGTTATCCTCAGGGAAGGGATCAGCCCCAGCATTTT
D gene: -; clone size: many; J gene: TRBJ2-2; V gene: TRBV12-3/TRBV12-4; CDR3 protein: CASSPGLLTGELFF; CDR3 DNA: TGTGCCAGCAGCCCGGGACTCCTCACCGGGGAGCTGTTTTTT
D gene: -; clone size: many; J gene: TRBJ2-5; V gene: TRBV20-1; CDR3 protein: CSARPWVSGQETQYF; CDR3 DNA: TGCAGTGCTAGACCTTGGGTATCGGGACAAGAGACCCAGTACTTC
D gene: TRBD2; clone size: few; J gene: TRBJ2-1; V gene: TRBV5-1; CDR3 protein: CASSASLAVGSNEQFF; CDR3 DNA: TGCGCCAGCAGCGCCTCACTAGCGGTGGGGTCCAATGAGCAGTTCTTC
D gene: -; clone size: many; J gene: TRBJ1-4; V gene: TRBV20-1; CDR3 protein: CSAKVYEKLFF; CDR3 DNA: TGCAGTGCTAAAGTTTATGAAAAACTGTTTTTT
D gene: TRBD1; clone size: many; J gene: TRBJ2-3; V gene: TRBV29-1; CDR3 protein: CSADGQGAADTQYF; CDR3 DNA: TGCAGCGCCGACGGACAGGGGGCGGCAGATACGCAGTATTTT
D gene: TRBD2; clone size: -; J gene: TRBJ2-5; V gene: TRBV12-3/TRBV12-4; CDR3 protein: CASSLRLGTSQESQYF; CDR3 DNA: TGTGCCAGCAGCCTACGTCTAGGGACTAGCCAAGAGAGCCAGTACTTC
D gene: TRBD2; clone size: few; J gene: TRBJ2-7; V gene: TRBV10-2; CDR3 protein: CASRGGRDYEQYF; CDR3 DNA: TGCGCCAGCAGGGGGGGGAGAGACTACGAGCAGTACTTC
D gene: -; clone size: -; J gene: TRBJ1-3; V gene: TRBV7-2; CDR3 protein: CASSLGGYSGNTIYF; CDR3 DNA: TGTGCCAGCAGCTTAGGGGGTTACTCTGGAAACACCATATATTTT
D gene: TRBD1; clone size: -; J gene: TRBJ2-3; V gene: TRBV6-1; CDR3 protein: CASSEALRTGDITDTQYF; CDR3 DNA: TGTGCCAGCAGTGAAGCGCTTCGTACAGGGGATATTACAGATACGCAGTATTTT
D gene: -; clone size: many; J gene: TRBJ2-1; V gene: TRBV20-1; CDR3 protein: CSLASRFSYNEQFF; CDR3 DNA: TGCAGTCTAGCGTCTAGGTTTTCCTACAATGAGCAGTTCTTC